The 30 T cell receptor beta chains presented below share a single source sample, sequenced in a study of T cell responses to AZD1222 COVID-19 vaccine. The assay was immunoSEQ multiplex PCR, and TCRdb's table has in-frame clones only and misses some. Of approximately 68,000 clones detected, about nine tenths appear once; the ten largest clones hold nearly 25%. The specimen was peripheral blood, collected on day 0 of AZD1222 vaccination. These receptors originate from an adult in good health.

The J gene is TRBJ1-1, the V gene TRBV27; no reliable D call. CDR3 length equals 13 residues. V gave up 5 bases and J gave up 3 bases, with 10 bases separating them. The V gene's germline CDR1 is MNHEY and CDR2 SMNVEV (reference sequence). The CDR3 bases are TGTGCCAGCAGTAACGGACCTTACACTGAAGCTTTCTTT. Translating it yields CASSNGPYTEAFF.

The chain carries TRBV19 and TRBJ1-1; tentatively, D is TRBD1 (6 bases). Germline V gene data show CDR1 as LNHDA and CDR2 as SQIVND (reference sequence). The V end was cut by 6 bases, the J end by 7 bases, with 15 bases between. The length of the CDR3 is 13 residues. The CDR3, as DNA: TGTGCCAGTAGCGTTGGACAGCTACGTGAAGCTTTCTTT. Protein: CASSVGQLREAFF.

J is TRBJ2-5 and V is TRBV4-2, with 8 bases that match TRBD2. V shed 1 base, J shed 1 base, and the junction held 2 bases outside the gene matches. Germline lookup yields CDR1 LGHNA and CDR2 YNFKEQ. This CDR3 has 15 amino acids. CDR3: CASSQAGGPQETQYF. DNA of the CDR3: TGTGCCAGCAGCCAAGCGGGGGGGCCCCAAGAGACCCAGTACTTC.

This chain connects TRBV2 to TRBJ2-5; D is possibly TRBD2 (6 bases). The length of the CDR3 is 14 residues. V lost 6 bases to trimming and J lost 3 bases, with 14 bases between them. The V gene's germline CDR1 is SNHLY and CDR2 FYNNEI. Here the CDR3 reads CASSPRTGEETQYF. CDR3 DNA sequence: TGTGCCAGCAGCCCGAGGACGGGGGAAGAGACCCAGTACTTC. The whole variable domain, remainder taken from reference TRBV2 and TRBJ2-5, is EPEVTQTPSHQVTQMGQEVILRCVPISNHLYFYWYRQILGQKVEFLVSFYNNEISEKSEIFDDQFSVERPDGSNFTLKIRSTKLEDSAMYFCASSPRTGEETQYFGPGTRLLVL.

V and J are TRBV7-8 and TRBJ1-3, with D possibly being TRBD1 (6 bases). Germline-derived CDR1 and CDR2 are SGHVS and FQNEAQ. V lost 6 bases and J lost 3, with 18 bases in between. The CDR3 consists of 16 residues. The DNA for the CDR3 is TGTGCCAGCAGGCCTGGGACGGGGGGCGATGGAAACACCATATATTTT. This sequence encodes CASRPGTGGDGNTIYF. The whole variable domain, remainder taken from reference TRBV7-8 and TRBJ1-3, is GAGVSQSPRYKVAKRGQDVALRCDPISGHVSLFWYQQALGQGPEFLTYFQNEAQLDKSGLPSDRFFAERPEGSVSTLKIQRTQQEDSAVYLCASRPGTGGDGNTIYFGEGSWLTVV.

The chain is built from TRBV4-2 and TRBJ1-3; TRBD1 matches 7 bases. The V gene's germline CDR1 is LGHNA and CDR2 YNFKEQ. Germline trimming cut 0 bases from V and 3 bases from J; bases unmatched to any gene: 5. The length of the CDR3 is 16 residues. CDR3 amino acids: CASSQEAGGVGNTIYF. The CDR3 nucleotides are TGTGCCAGCAGCCAAGAAGCAGGGGGTGTTGGAAACACCATATATTTT.

The rearrangement links TRBV7-6 to TRBJ2-1; 8 bases agree with TRBD2. CDR1 is SGHVS, CDR2 FNYEAQ, per germline. The length of the CDR3 is 15 residues. With 1 base clipped from V and 7 bases from J, the junction kept 6 bases outside the gene matches. The CDR3 coding sequence is TGTGCCAGCAGCTTAGACGGGGGGGCTAATAATGAGCAGTTCTTC. This sequence encodes CASSLDGGANNEQFF.

Here the CDR3 reads CASSGGDFYEQYF. CDR3 bases: TGTGCCAGCAGTGGGGGGGACTTTTACGAGCAGTACTTC. J is TRBJ2-7 and V is TRBV9; 7 positions agree with TRBD2. Germline assignment: CDR1 SGDLS and CDR2 YYNGEE. Trimming removed 5 bases from V and 4 bases from J; junction bases left unmatched: 6. The CDR3 extends over 13 amino acids.

The gene calls are TRBV14 and TRBJ2-1, with TRBD2 matching over 10 bases. There are 17 residues in the CDR3. Germline CDR1 and CDR2: SGHDN and FVKESK. J gave up 0 bases and V 3 bases, and 5 bases lay outside the gene matches. The CDR3 DNA sequence: TGTGCCAGCAGCCATCTAGCGGGGGCCCGCTCCTACAATGAGCAGTTCTTC. Its translation is CASSHLAGARSYNEQFF.

This chain joins TRBV7-2 and TRBJ1-6; 8 nucleotides agree with TRBD1. Germline V CDR1 and CDR2: SGHTA, FQGNSA. Trimming cost V 1 base and J 10 bases; bases outside gene matches: 6. This CDR3 has 15 residues. CDR3 protein: CASSLDNGQGSPLHF. CDR3 DNA sequence: TGTGCCAGCAGCTTAGATAACGGACAGGGCTCACCCCTCCACTTT.

The chain employs TRBV6-5 and TRBJ1-3; D not certain. Germline V gene data show CDR1 as MNHEY and CDR2 as SVGAGI. V was trimmed by 5 bases and J by 0 bases, leaving 11 bases between them. The CDR3 has 15 residues. The CDR3 DNA reads TGTGCCAGCAGTCGCATACAGAGCTCTGGAAACACCATATATTTT. This translates into CASSRIQSSGNTIYF.

The chain is built from TRBV6-2 or TRBV6-3 and TRBJ1-2; D is perhaps TRBD1 (6 bases). Germline-derived CDR1 and CDR2 are MNHEY and SVGEGT. V was pared by 7 bases and J by 0 bases, with 12 bases between. CDR3 length: 14 residues. The CDR3 protein is CASNPQGANYGYTF. In nucleotides, the CDR3 is TGTGCCAGCAACCCACAGGGAGCTAACTATGGCTACACCTTC.

The genes are TRBV6-1 and TRBJ1-2, with 8 bases aligning to TRBD1. The length of the CDR3 is 18 residues. The V gene's germline CDR1 is MNHNS and CDR2 SASEGT. J was trimmed by 3 bases and V by 3 bases; bases with no gene match: 15. Here the CDR3 DNA reads TGTGCCAGCAGTGATTTGGGCTCAGAACAGACAGGGGACTATGGCTACACCTTC. Protein sequence: CASSDLGSEQTGDYGYTF.

Only one count was recorded for this clone. V and J are TRBV12-3 or TRBV12-4 and TRBJ1-1; no clear D. V lost 8 bases and J lost 11, with 15 bases in between. This CDR3 comprises 11 residues. The CDR3 coding sequence is TGTGCCAGCGCTGACGGCCTTGGTGCTTTCTTT. It specifies CASADGLGAFF.

This chain joins TRBV30 and TRBJ2-5; D uncertain. This CDR3 region has 11 residues. Germline V gives CDR1 GTSNPN, CDR2 SVGIG (reference sequence). CDR3 loop: CALEAGETQYF. CDR3 bases: TGTGCATTGGAAGCCGGGGAGACCCAGTACTTC.

The gene calls are TRBV19 and TRBJ1-5, with a weak D call TRBD1 (5 bases). The CDR3 has 16 amino acids. Germline V gene lookup returns CDR1 LNHDA and CDR2 SQIVND (reference sequence). V lost 7 bases and J 7 bases, leaving 23 bases between the germline ends. This CDR3 is CASKVQGIWYQQPQHF. The CDR3, as DNA: TGTGCCAGTAAGGTCCAGGGTATCTGGTATCAACAGCCCCAGCATTTT.

Concerning this clone itself: It is likely a read error, because the conserved phenylalanine at the end of the CDR3 is missing. No DNA is shown, since the ends of the CDR3 on it are uncertain; the CDR3 is the one TCRdb lists. This chain connects TRBV25-1 to TRBJ2-7; TRBD2 is the table's D call and was not checked against the DNA. A total of 10 residues make up the CDR3, ends included. Germline CDR1 MGHDK, CDR2 SYGVNS. The CDR3 loop reads CASRDSWVGR.

The chain joins TRBV19 to TRBJ2-2; D is uncertain. The germline CDR1 and CDR2 sequences are LNHDA and SQIVND (reference sequence). Trimming pared 2 bases from V and 8 bases from J, leaving 12 bases between. This CDR3 contains 14 residues. The CDR3 spells CASSITLGSGELFF. The CDR3 DNA sequence: TGTGCCAGTAGTATAACCCTGGGGTCGGGGGAGCTGTTTTTT.

The chain joins TRBV19 to TRBJ1-2; 7 bases agree with TRBD1. The CDR3 spans 13 residues. The junction had 10 bases not matched to a gene; V was cut back by 7 bases and J by 8 bases. Germline V lookup: CDR1 LNHDA, CDR2 SQIVND (reference sequence). The CDR3 DNA follows: TGTGCCAGTATCGGTACAGGGGTGGCGGGCTACACCTTC. This translates into CASIGTGVAGYTF.

The gene calls are TRBV3-1 (or the pseudogene TRBV3-2) and TRBJ2-2; D unresolved. The CDR3 has 14 amino acids. Germline loops: CDR1 LGHDT, CDR2 YNNKEL (reference sequence). Trimming removed 2 bases at V and 4 bases at J, with 8 bases between. The DNA of the CDR3 is TGTGCCAGCAGCCAAAATACGGTCACCGGGGAGCTGTTTTTT. Translating gives CASSQNTVTGELFF.

The V and J genes are TRBV6-5 and TRBJ1-6, with 10 bases identical to TRBD1. The CDR3 extends over 16 amino acids. J lost 5 bases, V lost 2 bases, and 3 bases had no gene match. Germline CDR1 MNHEY, CDR2 SVGAGI. CDR3 in amino acids: CASSYETGGHNSPLHF. The CDR3 DNA is TGTGCCAGCAGTTACGAGACAGGGGGCCATAATTCACCCCTCCACTTT.

V gene TRBV5-4 combines with J gene TRBJ2-4; D may be TRBD1 (8 bases). From germline, CDR1 is SGHNT and CDR2 YYREEE (reference sequence). The length of the CDR3 is 15 residues. The V and J ends lost 1 base and 5 bases respectively, with 13 bases between them. CDR3 DNA: TGTGCCAGCAGCTTGTACACAGGGGGGGAAAACATTCAGTACTTC. The encoded protein is CASSLYTGGENIQYF.

This rearrangement joins TRBV9 to TRBJ2-7, with TRBD2 matching 8 bases. The CDR3 loop spans 14 amino acids. Germline V gives CDR1 SGDLS, CDR2 YYNGEE. J lost 4 bases, V lost 5 bases, and 8 bases had no gene match. The CDR3 DNA reads as TGTGCCAGCAGTTCCGGGACTAGAGGGTACGAGCAGTACTTC. Its protein product is CASSSGTRGYEQYF.

This chain connects TRBV5-5 to TRBJ1-1; D uncertain. The CDR3 totals 17 residues. The V gene's germline CDR1 is SGHKS and CDR2 YYEKEE (reference sequence). V shed 0 bases and J shed 0 bases, with 15 bases lying between them. The DNA of the CDR3 is TGTGCCAGCAGCTTGGATTGGAGAGGGCGTATGAACACTGAAGCTTTCTTT. It specifies CASSLDWRGRMNTEAFF.

The V gene is TRBV5-5, the J gene TRBJ1-1; no reliable D call. This CDR3 spans 13 amino acids. The germline CDR1 and CDR2 sequences are SGHKS and YYEKEE (reference sequence). The germline V and J ends were trimmed by 3 bases and 2 bases, with 8 bases remaining between them. CDR3 sequence reads: CASSWFENTEAFF. CDR3 bases: TGTGCCAGCAGCTGGTTCGAAAACACTGAAGCTTTCTTT.

This chain uses TRBV2 with TRBJ1-2, with TRBD1 matching over 10 bases. V gave up 6 bases and J gave up 4 bases; unmatched junction bases: 5. The CDR3 runs 14 residues. The germline gives CDR1 SNHLY, CDR2 FYNNEI. The chain's CDR3 is CASRKTGGSYGYTF. The CDR3 region has the DNA TGTGCCAGCAGGAAGACAGGGGGCAGCTATGGCTACACCTTC.

The CDR3 sequence: CATSSSLDGNQPQHF. As DNA, the CDR3 is TGTGCCACCAGCAGTTCCTTAGACGGCAATCAGCCCCAGCATTTT. This sequence joins TRBV15 and TRBJ1-5, with D hard to call. V was pared by 3 bases and J by 2 bases, with 11 bases between. Germline assignment: CDR1 LNHNV and CDR2 YYDKDF (reference sequence). This CDR3 comprises 15 residues.

V and J are TRBV2 and TRBJ1-2; 8 bases match TRBD1. Germline CDR1 is SNHLY and CDR2 is FYNNEI. The V segment lost 4 bases and the J segment 4 bases; nucleotides outside the gene matches: 8. This CDR3 spans 15 amino acids. In nucleotides, the CDR3 is TGTGCCAGCAGTGTCCAGGGGGCGCAGGGCTATGGCTACACCTTC. It is translated as CASSVQGAQGYGYTF.

This chain links TRBV5-1 with TRBJ2-1; 9 nucleotides agree with TRBD1. The CDR3 is made up of 14 amino acids. Germline CDR1 reads SGHRS; CDR2 reads YFSETQ. The J segment lost 8 bases and the V segment lost 2 bases, leaving 5 bases of the junction unmatched. The CDR3 coding sequence is TGCGCCAGCAGCTTCGGGGACAGGGTCGATGAGCAGTTCTTC. Protein: CASSFGDRVDEQFF.

V gene TRBV15 combines with J gene TRBJ2-5, with D unclear. CDR1 is LNHNV and CDR2 is YYDKDF in the germline V gene (reference sequence). V lost 0 bases, J lost 1 base, and 9 bases lay in between. The CDR3 is 15 residues long. The CDR3 reads CATSRDLGTQETQYF. Written as DNA, the CDR3 is TGTGCCACCAGCAGAGATCTGGGCACCCAAGAGACCCAGTACTTC.